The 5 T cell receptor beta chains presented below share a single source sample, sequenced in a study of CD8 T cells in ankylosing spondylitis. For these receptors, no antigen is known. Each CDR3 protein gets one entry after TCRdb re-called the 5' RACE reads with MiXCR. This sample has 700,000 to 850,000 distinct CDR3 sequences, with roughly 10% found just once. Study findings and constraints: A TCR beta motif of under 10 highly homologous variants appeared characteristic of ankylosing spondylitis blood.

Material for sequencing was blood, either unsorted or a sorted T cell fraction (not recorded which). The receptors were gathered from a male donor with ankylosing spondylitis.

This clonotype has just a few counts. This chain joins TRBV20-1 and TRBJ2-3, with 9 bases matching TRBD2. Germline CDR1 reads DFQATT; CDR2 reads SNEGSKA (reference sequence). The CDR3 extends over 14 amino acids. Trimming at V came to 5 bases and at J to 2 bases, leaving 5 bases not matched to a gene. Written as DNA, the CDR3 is TGCAGTGCTTATGGGACTAGCCTCACAGATACGCAGTATTTT. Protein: CSAYGTSLTDTQYF.

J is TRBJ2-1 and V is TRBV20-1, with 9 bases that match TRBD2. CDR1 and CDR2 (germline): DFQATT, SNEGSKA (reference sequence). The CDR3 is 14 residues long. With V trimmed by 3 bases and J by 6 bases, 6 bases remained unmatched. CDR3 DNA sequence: TGCAGTGCTAGTAGCGGGGGAAAACCCAATGAGCAGTTCTTC. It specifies CSASSGGKPNEQFF.

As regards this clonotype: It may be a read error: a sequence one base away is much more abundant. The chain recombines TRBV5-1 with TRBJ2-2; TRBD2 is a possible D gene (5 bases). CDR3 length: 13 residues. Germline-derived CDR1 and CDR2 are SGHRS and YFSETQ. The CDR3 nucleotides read TGCGCCAGCAGCTTAGGGAGCACCGCGGAGCTGTTTTTT. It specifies CASSLGSTAELFF.

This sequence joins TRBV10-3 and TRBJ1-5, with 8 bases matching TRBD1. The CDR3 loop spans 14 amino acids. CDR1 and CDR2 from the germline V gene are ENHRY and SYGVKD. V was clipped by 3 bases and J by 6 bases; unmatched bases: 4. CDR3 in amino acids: CAISDQGAGQPQHF. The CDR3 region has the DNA TGTGCCATCAGTGACCAGGGGGCAGGTCAGCCCCAGCATTTT.

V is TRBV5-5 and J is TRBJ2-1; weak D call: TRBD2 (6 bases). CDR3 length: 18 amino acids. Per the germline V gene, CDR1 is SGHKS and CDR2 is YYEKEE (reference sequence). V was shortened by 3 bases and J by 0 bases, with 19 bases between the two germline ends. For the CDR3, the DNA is TGTGCCAGCAGCTGGAGGGGTCCGGGGCCCGTCTCCTACAATGAGCAGTTCTTC. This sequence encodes CASSWRGPGPVSYNEQFF.